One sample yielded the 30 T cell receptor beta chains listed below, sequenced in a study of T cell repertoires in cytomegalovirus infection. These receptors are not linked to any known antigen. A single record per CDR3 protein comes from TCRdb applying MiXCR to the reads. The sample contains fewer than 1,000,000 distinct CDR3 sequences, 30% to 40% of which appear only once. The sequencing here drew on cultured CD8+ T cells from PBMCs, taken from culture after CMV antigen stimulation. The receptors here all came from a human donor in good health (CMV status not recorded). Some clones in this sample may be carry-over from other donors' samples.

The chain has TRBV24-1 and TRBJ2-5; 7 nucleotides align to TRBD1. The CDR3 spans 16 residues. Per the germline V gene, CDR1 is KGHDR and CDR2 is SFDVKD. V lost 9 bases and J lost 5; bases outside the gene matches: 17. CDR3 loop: CATGTFLAGGGETQYF. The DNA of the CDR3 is TGTGCCACCGGAACTTTTCTGGCAGGGGGTGGGGAGACCCAGTACTTC.

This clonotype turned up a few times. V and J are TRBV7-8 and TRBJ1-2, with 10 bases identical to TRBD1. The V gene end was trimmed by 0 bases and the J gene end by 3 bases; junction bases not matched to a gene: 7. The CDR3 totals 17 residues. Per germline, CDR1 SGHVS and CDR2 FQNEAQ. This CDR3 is CASSLATGTGEDYGYTF. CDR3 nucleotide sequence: TGTGCCAGCAGCTTAGCGACAGGGACAGGGGAGGACTATGGCTACACCTTC.

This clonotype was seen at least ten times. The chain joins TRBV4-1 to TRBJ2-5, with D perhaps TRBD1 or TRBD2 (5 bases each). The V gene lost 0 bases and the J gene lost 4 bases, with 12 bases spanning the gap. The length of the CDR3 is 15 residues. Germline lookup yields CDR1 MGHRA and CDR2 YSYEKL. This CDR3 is CASSQEGTAGETQYF. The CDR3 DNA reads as TGCGCCAGCAGCCAAGAAGGGACGGCAGGAGAGACCCAGTACTTC.

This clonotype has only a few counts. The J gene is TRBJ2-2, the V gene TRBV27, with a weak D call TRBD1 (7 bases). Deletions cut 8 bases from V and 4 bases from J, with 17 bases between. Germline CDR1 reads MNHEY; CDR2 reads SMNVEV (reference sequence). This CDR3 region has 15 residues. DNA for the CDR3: TGTGCCAGCGCCCCCTCAGGGGGGCTCACCGGGGAGCTGTTTTTT. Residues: CASAPSGGLTGELFF.

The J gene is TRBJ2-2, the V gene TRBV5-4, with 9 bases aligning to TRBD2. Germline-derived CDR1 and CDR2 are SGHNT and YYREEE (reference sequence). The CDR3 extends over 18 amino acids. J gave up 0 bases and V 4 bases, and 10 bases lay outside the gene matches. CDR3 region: CASSPSLAGITNTGELFF. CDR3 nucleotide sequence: TGTGCCAGCAGCCCGTCTCTAGCGGGGATAACGAACACCGGGGAGCTGTTTTTT.

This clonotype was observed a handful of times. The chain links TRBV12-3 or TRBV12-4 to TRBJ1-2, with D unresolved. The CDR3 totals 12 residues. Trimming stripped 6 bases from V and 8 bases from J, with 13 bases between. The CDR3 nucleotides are TGTGCCAGCAGGAGCAGAGACCCAGGCTACACCTTC. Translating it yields CASRSRDPGYTF.

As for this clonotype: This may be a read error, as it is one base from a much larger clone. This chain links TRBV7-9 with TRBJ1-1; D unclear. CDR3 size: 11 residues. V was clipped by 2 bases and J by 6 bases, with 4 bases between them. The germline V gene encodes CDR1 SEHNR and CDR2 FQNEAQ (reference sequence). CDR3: CASSLWAEAFF. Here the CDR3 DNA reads TGTGCCAGCAGCTTATGGGCTGAAGCTTTCTTT.

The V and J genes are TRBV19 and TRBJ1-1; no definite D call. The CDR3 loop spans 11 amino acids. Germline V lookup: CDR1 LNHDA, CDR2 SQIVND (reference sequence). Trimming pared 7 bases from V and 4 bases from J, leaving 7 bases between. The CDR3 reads CASKERTEAFF. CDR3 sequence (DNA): TGTGCCAGTAAGGAGCGCACTGAAGCTTTCTTT.

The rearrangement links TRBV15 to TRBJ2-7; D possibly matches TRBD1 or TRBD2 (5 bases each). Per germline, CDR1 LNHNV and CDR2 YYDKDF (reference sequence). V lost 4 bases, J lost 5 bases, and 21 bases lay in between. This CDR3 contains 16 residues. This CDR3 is CATSTLGTASPDEQYV. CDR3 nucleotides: TGTGCCACCAGCACCTTAGGGACGGCCTCACCGGACGAGCAGTACGTC.

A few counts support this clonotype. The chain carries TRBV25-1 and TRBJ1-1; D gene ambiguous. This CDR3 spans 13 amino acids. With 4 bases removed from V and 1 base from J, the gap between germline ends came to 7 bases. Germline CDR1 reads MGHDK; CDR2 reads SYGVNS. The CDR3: CASSVSKNTEAFF. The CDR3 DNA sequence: TGTGCCAGCAGTGTATCCAAGAACACTGAAGCTTTCTTT.

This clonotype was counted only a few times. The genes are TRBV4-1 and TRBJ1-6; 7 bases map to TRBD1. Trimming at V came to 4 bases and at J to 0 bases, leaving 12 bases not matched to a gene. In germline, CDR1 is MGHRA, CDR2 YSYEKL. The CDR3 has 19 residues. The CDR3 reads CASSLFRDSLSSYNSPLHF. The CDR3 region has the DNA TGCGCCAGCAGCCTGTTCCGGGACAGTTTGAGCTCCTATAATTCACCCCTCCACTTT.

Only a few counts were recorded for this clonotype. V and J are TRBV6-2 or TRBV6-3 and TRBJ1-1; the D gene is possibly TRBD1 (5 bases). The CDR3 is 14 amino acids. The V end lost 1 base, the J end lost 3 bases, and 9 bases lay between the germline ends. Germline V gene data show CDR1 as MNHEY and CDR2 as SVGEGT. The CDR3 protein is CASSYWGQDTEAFF. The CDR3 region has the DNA TGTGCCAGCAGTTACTGGGGCCAGGACACTGAAGCTTTCTTT.

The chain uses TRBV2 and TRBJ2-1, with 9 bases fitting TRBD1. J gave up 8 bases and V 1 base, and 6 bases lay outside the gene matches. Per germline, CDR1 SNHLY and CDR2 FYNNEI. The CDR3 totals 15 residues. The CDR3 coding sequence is TGTGCCAGCAGTGAAGGGGACAGGGCATGGGATGAGCAGTTCTTC. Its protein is CASSEGDRAWDEQFF.

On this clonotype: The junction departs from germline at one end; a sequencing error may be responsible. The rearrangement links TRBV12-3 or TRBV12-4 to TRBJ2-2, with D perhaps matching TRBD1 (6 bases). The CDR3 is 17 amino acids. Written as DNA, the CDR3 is TGTGCCAGCAGAGCACCGGGACACCCAGCGAACACCAGGGAGCTGTTTTTT. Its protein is CASRAPGHPANTRELFF.

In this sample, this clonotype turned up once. CDR3 in DNA: TGTGCCAGCAGTTGGACTAGCGGGGTCGATGAGCAGTTCTTC. This sequence encodes CASSWTSGVDEQFF. This chain uses TRBV6-6 with TRBJ2-1, with TRBD2 matching over 12 bases. There are 14 residues in the CDR3. In germline, CDR1 is MNHNY, CDR2 SVGAGI (reference sequence). V shed 4 bases, J shed 8 bases, and the junction held 3 bases outside the gene matches.

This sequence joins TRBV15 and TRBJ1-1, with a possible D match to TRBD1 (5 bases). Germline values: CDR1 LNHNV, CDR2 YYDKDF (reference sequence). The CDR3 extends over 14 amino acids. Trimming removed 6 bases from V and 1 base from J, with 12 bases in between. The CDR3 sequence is CATRIPDKNTEAFF. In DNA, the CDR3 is TGTGCCACCAGGATACCGGACAAGAACACTGAAGCTTTCTTT. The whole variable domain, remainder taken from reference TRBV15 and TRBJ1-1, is DAMVIQNPRYQVTQFGKPVTLSCSQTLNHNVMYWYQQKSSQAPKLLFHYYDKDFNNEADTPDNFQSRRPNTSFCFLDIRSPGLGDTAMYLCATRIPDKNTEAFFGQGTRLTVV.

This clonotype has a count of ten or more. CDR3 amino acids: CASKGRNTIYF. The DNA of the CDR3 is TGTGCCAGCAAGGGGAGGAACACCATATATTTT. The rearrangement links TRBV7-9 to TRBJ1-3, with D possibly TRBD1 on 5 matching bases. Germline loops: CDR1 SEHNR, CDR2 FQNEAQ (reference sequence). This CDR3 is 11 amino acids long. The ends were cut back, 7 bases at V and 7 bases at J, with 8 bases in the middle.

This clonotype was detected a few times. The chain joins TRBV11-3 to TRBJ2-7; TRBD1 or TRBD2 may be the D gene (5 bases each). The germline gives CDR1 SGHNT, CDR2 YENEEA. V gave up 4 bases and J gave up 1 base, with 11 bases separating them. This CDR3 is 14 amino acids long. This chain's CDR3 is CASSSRDASYEQYF. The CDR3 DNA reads TGTGCCAGCAGCTCACGGGACGCTTCCTACGAGCAGTACTTC.

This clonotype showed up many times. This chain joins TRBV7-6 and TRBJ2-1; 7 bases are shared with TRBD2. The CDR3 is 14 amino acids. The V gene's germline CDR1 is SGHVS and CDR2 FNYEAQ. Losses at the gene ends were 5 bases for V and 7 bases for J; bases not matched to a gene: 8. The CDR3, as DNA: TGTGCCAGCAGCCCCCGGGAGGTCGTAAATGAGCAGTTCTTC. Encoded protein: CASSPREVVNEQFF.

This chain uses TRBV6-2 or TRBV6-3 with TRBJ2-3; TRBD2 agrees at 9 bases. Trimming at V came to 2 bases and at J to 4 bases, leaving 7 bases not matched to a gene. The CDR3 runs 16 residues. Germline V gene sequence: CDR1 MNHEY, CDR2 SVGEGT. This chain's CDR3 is CASSYSLAGPSDTQYF. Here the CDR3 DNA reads TGTGCCAGCAGTTACAGTCTAGCGGGGCCCTCAGATACGCAGTATTTT.

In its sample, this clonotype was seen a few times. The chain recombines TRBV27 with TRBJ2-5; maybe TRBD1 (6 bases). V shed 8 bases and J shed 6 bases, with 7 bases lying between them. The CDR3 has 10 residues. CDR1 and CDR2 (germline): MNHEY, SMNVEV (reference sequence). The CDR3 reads CASGQKTQYF. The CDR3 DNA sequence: TGTGCCAGCGGACAGAAGACCCAGTACTTC.

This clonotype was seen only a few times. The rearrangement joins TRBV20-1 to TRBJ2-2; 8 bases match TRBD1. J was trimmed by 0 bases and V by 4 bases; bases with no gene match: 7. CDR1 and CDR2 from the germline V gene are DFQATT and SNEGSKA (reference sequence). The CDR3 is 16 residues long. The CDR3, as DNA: TGCAGTGCTAAAACACAGGGGGTCGCGAACACCGGGGAGCTGTTTTTT. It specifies CSAKTQGVANTGELFF.

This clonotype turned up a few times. CDR3 nucleotides: TGTGCCAGCAGTTTGGACAGGGGGCAACACAATGAGCAGTTCTTC. It encodes CASSLDRGQHNEQFF. The rearrangement links TRBV6-2 or TRBV6-3 to TRBJ2-1; 11 bases are shared with TRBD1. This CDR3 region has 15 residues. V was clipped by 4 bases and J by 5 bases; unmatched bases: 4. From germline, CDR1 is MNHEY and CDR2 SVGEGT.

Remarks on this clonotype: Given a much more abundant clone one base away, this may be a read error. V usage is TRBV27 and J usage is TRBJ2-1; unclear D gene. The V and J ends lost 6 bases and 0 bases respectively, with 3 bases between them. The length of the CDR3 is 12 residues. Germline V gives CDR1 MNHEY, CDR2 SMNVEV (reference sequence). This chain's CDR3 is CASRNSYNEQFF. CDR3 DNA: TGTGCCAGCAGAAACTCCTACAATGAGCAGTTCTTC.

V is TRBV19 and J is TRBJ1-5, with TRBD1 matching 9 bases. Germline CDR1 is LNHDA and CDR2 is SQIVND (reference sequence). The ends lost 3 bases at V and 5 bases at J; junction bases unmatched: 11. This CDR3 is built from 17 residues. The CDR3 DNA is TGTGCCAGTAGTATTACCGGGACAGGGTTGTTGTATCAGCCCCAGCATTTT. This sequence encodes CASSITGTGLLYQPQHF.

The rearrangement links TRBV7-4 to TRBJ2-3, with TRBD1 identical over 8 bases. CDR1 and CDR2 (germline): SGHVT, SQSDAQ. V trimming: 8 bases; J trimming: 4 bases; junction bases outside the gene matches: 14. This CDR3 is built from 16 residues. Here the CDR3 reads CASLGLLDRAPDTQYF. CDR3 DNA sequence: TGTGCCAGCTTAGGCCTTCTGGACAGGGCCCCAGATACGCAGTATTTT.

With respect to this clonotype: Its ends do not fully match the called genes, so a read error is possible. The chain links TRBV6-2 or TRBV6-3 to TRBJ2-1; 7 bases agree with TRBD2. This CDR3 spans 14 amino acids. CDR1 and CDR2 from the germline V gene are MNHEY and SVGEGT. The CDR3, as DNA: TGTGTCAGCAGTTACGGGGGGTATGACAATGAGCAGTTCTTC. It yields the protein CVSSYGGYDNEQFF.

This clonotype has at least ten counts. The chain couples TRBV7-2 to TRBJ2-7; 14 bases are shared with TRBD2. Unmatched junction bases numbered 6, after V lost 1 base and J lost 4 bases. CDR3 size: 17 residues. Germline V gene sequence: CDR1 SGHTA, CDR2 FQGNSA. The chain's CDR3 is CASSLVGTSGGFYEQYF. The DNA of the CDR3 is TGTGCCAGCAGCTTAGTCGGGACTAGCGGGGGTTTTTACGAGCAGTACTTC. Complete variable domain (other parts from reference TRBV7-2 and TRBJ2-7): GAGVSQSPSNKVTEKGKDVELRCDPISGHTALYWYRQSLGQGLEFLIYFQGNSAPDKSGLPSDRFSAERTGGSVSTLTIQRTQQEDSAVYLCASSLVGTSGGFYEQYFGPGTRLTVT.

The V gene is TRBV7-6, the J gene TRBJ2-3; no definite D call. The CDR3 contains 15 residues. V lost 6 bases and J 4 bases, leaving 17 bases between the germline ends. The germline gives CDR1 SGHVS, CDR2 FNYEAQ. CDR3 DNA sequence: TGTGCCAGCAGTTCCGGCGTCTTGATGGCAGATACGCAGTATTTT. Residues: CASSSGVLMADTQYF.

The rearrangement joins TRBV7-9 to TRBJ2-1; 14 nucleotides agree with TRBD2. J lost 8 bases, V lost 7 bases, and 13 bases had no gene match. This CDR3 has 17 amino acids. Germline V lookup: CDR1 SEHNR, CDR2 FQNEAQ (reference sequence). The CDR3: CASITPRTSGGRDEQFF. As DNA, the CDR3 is TGTGCCAGCATCACTCCCCGGACTAGCGGGGGGAGGGATGAGCAGTTCTTC.